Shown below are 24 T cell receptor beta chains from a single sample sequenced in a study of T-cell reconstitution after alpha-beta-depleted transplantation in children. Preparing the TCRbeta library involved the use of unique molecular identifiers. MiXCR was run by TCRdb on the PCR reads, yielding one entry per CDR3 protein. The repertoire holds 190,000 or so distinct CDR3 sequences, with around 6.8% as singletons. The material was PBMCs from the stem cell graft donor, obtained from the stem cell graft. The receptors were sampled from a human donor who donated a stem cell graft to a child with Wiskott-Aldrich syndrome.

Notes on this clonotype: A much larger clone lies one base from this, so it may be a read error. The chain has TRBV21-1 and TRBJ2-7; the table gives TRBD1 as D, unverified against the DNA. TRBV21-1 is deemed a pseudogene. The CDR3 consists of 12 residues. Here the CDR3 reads CASGVPSYEQYF. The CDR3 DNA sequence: TGTGCCAGCGGGGTCCCCTCCTACGAGCAGTACTTC.

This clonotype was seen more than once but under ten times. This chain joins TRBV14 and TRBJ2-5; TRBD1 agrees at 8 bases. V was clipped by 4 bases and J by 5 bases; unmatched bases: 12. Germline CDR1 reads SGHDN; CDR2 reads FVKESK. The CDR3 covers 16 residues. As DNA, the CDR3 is TGTGCCAGCAGCCTAGAGCAGGGGGCCGTTGGGGAGACCCAGTACTTC. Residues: CASSLEQGAVGETQYF.

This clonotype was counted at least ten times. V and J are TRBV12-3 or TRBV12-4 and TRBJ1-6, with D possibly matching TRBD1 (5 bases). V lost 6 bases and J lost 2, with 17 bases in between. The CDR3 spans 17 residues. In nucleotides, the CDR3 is TGTGCCAGCAGGGGGGGATCGGGAAGGGCCTATAATTCACCCCTCCACTTT. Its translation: CASRGGSGRAYNSPLHF.

CDR3 nucleotide sequence: TGTGCCATCGCGGAGGGTGGGCTAGCGGACTACAATGAGCAGTTCTTC. This sequence encodes CAIAEGGLADYNEQFF. The chain uses TRBV10-3 and TRBJ2-1; 7 bases are shared with TRBD2. Germline V gives CDR1 ENHRY, CDR2 SYGVKD. V trimming: 8 bases; J trimming: 3 bases; junction bases outside the gene matches: 13. The CDR3 totals 16 residues.

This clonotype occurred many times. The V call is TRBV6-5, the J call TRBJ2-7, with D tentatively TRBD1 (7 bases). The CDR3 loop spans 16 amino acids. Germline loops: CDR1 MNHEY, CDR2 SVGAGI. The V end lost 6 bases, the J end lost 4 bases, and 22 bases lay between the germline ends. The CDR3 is CASSYALQGGGYEQYF. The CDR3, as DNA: TGTGCCAGCAGCTACGCCCTCCAGGGGGGCGGTTACGAGCAGTACTTC.

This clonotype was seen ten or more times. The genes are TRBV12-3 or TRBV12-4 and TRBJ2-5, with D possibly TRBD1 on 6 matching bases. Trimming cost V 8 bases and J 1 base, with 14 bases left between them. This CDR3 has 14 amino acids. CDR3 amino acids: CASCRTDGQETQYF. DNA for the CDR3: TGTGCCAGCTGCCGGACAGACGGCCAAGAGACCCAGTACTTC.

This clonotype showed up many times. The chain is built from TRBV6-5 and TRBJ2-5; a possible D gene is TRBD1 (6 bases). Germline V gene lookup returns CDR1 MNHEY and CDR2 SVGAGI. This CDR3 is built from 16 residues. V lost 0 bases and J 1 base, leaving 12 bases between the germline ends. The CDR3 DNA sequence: TGTGCCAGCAGTTACTCACAGGGACGGGTCCAAGAGACCCAGTACTTC. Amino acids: CASSYSQGRVQETQYF.

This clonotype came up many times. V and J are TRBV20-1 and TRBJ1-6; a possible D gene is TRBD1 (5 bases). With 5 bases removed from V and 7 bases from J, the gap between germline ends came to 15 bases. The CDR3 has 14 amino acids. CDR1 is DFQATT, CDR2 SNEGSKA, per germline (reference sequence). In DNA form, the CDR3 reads TGCAGTGCTTCTATCGGGGGACGGAATTCACCCCTCCACTTT. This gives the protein CSASIGGRNSPLHF.

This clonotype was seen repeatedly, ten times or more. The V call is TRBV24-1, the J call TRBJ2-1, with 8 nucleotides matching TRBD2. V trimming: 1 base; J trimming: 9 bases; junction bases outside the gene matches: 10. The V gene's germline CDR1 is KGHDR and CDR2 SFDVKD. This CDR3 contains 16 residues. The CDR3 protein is CATSDFVAGSSSEQFF. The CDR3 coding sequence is TGTGCCACCAGTGATTTTGTAGCGGGATCTTCGAGTGAGCAGTTCTTC.

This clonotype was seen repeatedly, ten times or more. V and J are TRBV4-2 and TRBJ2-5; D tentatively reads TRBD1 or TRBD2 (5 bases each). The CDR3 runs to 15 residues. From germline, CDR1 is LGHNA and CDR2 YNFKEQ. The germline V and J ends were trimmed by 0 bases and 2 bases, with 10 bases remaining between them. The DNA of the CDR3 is TGTGCCAGCAGCCAAGATCCGGGGCTTCAAGAGACCCAGTACTTC. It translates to CASSQDPGLQETQYF.

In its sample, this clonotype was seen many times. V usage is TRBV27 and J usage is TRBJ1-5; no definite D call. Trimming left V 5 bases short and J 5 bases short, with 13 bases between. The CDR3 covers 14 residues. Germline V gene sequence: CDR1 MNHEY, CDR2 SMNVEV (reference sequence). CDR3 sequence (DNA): TGTGCCAGCAGTGACGGCCGGAACCATCAGCCCCAGCATTTT. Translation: CASSDGRNHQPQHF.

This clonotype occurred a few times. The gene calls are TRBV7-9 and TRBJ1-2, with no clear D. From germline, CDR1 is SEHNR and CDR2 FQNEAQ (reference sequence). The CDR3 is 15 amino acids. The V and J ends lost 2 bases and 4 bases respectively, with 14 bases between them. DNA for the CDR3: TGTGCCAGCAGCTTATCATCTCTGGCAGGCTATGGCTACACCTTC. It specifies CASSLSSLAGYGYTF.

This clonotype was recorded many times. In DNA form, the CDR3 reads TGTGCCACCAGCAGAGCAGCAGGGAGTGGGCCAGAGACCCAGTACTTC. The encoded protein is CATSRAAGSGPETQYF. This chain links TRBV15 with TRBJ2-5; D may correspond to TRBD1 or TRBD2 (5 bases each). The V end lost 1 base, the J end lost 4 bases, and 16 bases lay between the germline ends. The CDR3 contains 16 residues. Germline V gene data show CDR1 as LNHNV and CDR2 as YYDKDF (reference sequence).

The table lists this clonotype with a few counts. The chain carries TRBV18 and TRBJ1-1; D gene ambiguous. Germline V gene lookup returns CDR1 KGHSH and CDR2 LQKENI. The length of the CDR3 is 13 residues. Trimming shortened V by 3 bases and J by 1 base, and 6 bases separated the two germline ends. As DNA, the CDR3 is TGTGCCAGCTCACCGGGCTCGAACACTGAAGCTTTCTTT. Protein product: CASSPGSNTEAFF. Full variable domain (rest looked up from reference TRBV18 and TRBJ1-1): NAGVMQNPRHLVRRRGQEARLRCSPMKGHSHVYWYRQLPEEGLKFMVYLQKENIIDESGMPKERFSAEFPKEGPSILRIQQVVRGDSAAYFCASSPGSNTEAFFGQGTRLTVV.

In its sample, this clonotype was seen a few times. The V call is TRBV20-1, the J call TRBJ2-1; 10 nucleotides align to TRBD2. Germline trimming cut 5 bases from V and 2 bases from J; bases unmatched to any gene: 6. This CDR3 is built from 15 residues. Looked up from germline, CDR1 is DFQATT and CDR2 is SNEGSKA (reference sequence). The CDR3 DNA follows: TGCAGTGCTGATCTAGCGGGAGCAGCCTACAATGAGCAGTTCTTC. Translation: CSADLAGAAYNEQFF.

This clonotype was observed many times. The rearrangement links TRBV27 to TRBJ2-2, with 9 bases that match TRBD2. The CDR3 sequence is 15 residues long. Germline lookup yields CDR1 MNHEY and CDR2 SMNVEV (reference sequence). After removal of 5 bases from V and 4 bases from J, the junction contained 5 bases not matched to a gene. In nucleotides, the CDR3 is TGTGCCAGCAGTACGGGACTAGCTGTCACCGGGGAGCTGTTTTTT. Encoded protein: CASSTGLAVTGELFF.

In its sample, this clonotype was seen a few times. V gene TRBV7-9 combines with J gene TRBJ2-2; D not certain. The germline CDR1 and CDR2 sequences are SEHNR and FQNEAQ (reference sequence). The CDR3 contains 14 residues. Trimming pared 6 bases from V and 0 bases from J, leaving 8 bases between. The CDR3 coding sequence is TGTGCCAGCAGTACTACAGCGAACACCGGGGAGCTGTTTTTT. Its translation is CASSTTANTGELFF.

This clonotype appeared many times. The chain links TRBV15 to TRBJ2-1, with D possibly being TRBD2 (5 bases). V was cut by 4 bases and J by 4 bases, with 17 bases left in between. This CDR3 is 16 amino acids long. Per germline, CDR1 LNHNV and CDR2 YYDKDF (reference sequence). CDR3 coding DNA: TGTGCCACCAGCACCGAGGGAGAGGCCGTATACAATGAGCAGTTCTTC. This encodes CATSTEGEAVYNEQFF.

The CDR3 here is CATSDLGVGQGYEELFF. CDR3 sequence (DNA): TGTGCCACCAGTGATTTGGGAGTGGGACAGGGCTATGAGGAGCTGTTTTTT. This chain joins TRBV24-1 and TRBJ2-2; the match to TRBD1 covers 9 bases. The germline V gene encodes CDR1 KGHDR and CDR2 SFDVKD. Trimming took 0 bases from V and 10 from J; bases not matched to a gene: 11. The CDR3 length is 17 residues.

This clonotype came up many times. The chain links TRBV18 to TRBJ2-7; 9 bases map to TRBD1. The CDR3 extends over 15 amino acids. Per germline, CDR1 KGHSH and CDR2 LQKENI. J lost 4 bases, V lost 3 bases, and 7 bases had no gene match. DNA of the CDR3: TGTGCCAGCTCACCTGGGACAGGGAGGGGGTACGAGCAGTACTTC. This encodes CASSPGTGRGYEQYF.

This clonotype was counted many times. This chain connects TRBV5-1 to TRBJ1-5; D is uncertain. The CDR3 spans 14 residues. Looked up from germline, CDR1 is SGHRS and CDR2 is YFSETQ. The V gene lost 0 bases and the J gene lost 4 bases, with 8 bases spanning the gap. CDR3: CASSLVSGNQPQHF. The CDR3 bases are TGCGCCAGCAGCTTGGTGTCGGGGAATCAGCCCCAGCATTTT.

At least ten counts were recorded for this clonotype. The CDR3 DNA reads TGTGCCAGCAGCCCATATTTCTTGGACTATGGCTACACCTTC. Translating gives CASSPYFLDYGYTF. The gene calls are TRBV7-9 and TRBJ1-2; D unclear. V was trimmed by 5 bases and J by 3 bases, leaving 13 bases between them. This CDR3 region has 14 residues. Germline V gene data show CDR1 as SEHNR and CDR2 as FQNEAQ (reference sequence). The full variable domain, rest sourced from reference TRBV7-9 and TRBJ1-2, is DTGVSQNPRHKITKRGQNVTFRCDPISEHNRLYWYRQTLGQGPEFLTYFQNEAQLEKSRLLSDRFSAERPKGSFSTLEIQRTEQGDSAMYLCASSPYFLDYGYTFGSGTRLTVV.

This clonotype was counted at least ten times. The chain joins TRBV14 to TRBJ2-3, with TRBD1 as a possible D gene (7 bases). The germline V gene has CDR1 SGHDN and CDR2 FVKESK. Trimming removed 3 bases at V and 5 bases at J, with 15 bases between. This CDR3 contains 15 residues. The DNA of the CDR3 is TGTGCCAGCAGCCACCCTCGACAGGGAGGAGATACGCAGTATTTT. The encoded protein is CASSHPRQGGDTQYF.

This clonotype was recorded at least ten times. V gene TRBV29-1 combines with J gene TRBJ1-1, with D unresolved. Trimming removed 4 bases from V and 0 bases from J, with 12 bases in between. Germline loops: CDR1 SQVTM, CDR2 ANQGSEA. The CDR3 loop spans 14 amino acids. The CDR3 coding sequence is TGCAGCGTTGTGACAAGGCAATTGAACACTGAAGCTTTCTTT. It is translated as CSVVTRQLNTEAFF.